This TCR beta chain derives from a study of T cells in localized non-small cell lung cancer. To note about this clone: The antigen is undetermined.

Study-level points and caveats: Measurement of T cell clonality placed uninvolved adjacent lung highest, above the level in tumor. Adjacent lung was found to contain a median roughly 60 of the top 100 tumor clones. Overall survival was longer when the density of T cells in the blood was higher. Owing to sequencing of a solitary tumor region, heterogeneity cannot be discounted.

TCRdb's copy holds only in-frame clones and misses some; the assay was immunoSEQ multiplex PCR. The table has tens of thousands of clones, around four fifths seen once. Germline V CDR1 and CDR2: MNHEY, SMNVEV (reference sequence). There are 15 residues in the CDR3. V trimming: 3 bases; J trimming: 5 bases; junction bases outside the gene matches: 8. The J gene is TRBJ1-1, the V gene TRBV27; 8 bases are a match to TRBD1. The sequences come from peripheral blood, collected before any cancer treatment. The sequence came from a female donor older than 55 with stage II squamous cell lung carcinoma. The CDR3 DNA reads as TGTGCCAGCAGTTTCAAGACAGGGGTATATACTGAAGCTTTCTTT. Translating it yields CASSFKTGVYTEAFF.